This T cell receptor beta chain was identified in a study of shared clonotypes between healthy human individuals. Study results and caveats: The low donor count limited represented genetic and exposure-history diversity. Non-shared clonotypes were found to have lower generation probabilities than the clonotypes that were shared by all four of the sorted-subset donors.

Remarks on this clone: The antigen is undetermined.

Sorted-subset replicate PCR reactions were performed with 200 ng DNA, corresponding to roughly 29,000 T cell genomes. Only in-frame clones appear in the TCRdb table, and some are missing; sequencing was by immunoSEQ multiplex PCR. The sample contains some 120,000 clones, under 70% of which appear only once. Germline loops: CDR1 LNHNV, CDR2 YYDKDF (reference sequence). This CDR3 region has 16 residues. The ends were cut back, 1 base at V and 1 base at J, with 13 bases in the middle. Those who donated, Caucasian adults without exception, all lived in Nashville, Tennessee. The chain combines TRBV15 with TRBJ1-1, with a possible D match to TRBD1 (5 bases). The receptor's source is a woman under 40 in good health. Source material: memory CD8+ T cells sorted from blood. Subset in this sample: CD45RO+ cells pooled with CCR7-negative TemRA cells. As DNA, the CDR3 is TGTGCCACCAGCAGAGTTTTTCGGGGGGGGAACACTGAAGCTTTCTTT. This codes for CATSRVFRGGNTEAFF. The full variable domain, rest sourced from reference TRBV15 and TRBJ1-1, is DAMVIQNPRYQVTQFGKPVTLSCSQTLNHNVMYWYQQKSSQAPKLLFHYYDKDFNNEADTPDNFQSRRPNTSFCFLDIRSPGLGDTAMYLCATSRVFRGGNTEAFFGQGTRLTVV.